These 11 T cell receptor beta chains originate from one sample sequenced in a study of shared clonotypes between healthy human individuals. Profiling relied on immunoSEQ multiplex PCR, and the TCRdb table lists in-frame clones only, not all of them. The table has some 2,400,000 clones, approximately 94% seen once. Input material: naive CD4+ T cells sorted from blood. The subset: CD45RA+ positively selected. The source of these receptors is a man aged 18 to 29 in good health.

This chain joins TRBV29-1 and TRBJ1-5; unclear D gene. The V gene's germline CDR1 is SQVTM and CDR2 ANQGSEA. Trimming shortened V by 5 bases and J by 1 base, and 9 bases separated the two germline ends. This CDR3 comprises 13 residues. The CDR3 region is CSVRDGSNQPQHF. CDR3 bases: TGCAGCGTTCGAGACGGGAGCAATCAGCCCCAGCATTTT.

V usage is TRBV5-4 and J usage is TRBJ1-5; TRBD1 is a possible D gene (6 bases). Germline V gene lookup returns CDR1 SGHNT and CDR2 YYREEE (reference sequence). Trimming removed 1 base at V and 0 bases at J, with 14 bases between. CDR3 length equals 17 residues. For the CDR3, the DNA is TGTGCCAGCAGCTTGACCGGGGCAGGGGTTAGCAATCAGCCCCAGCATTTT. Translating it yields CASSLTGAGVSNQPQHF.

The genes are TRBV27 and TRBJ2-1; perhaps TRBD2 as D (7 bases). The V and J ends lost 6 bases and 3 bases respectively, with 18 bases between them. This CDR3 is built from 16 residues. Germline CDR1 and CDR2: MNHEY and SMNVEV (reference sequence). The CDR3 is CASSPGWGGFYNEQFF. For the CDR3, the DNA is TGTGCCAGCAGCCCAGGATGGGGGGGCTTCTACAATGAGCAGTTCTTC.

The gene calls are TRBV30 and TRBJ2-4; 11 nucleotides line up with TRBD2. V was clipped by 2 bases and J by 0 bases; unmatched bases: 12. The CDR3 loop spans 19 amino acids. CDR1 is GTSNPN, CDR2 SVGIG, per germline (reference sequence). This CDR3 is CAWSTGLAGRTLAKNIQYF. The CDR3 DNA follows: TGTGCCTGGAGTACCGGACTAGCGGGCAGGACCCTAGCCAAAAACATTCAGTACTTC.

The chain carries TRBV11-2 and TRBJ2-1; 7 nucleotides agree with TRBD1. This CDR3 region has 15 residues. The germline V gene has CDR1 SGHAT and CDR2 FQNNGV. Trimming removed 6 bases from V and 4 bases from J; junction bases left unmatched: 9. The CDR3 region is CASSLRDSRYNEQFF. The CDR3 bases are TGTGCCAGCAGTCTCCGGGACAGCCGATACAATGAGCAGTTCTTC.

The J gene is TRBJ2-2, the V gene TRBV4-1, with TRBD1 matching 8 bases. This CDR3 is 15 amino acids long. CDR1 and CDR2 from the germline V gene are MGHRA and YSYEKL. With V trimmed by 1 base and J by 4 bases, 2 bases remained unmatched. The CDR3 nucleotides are TGCGCCAGCAGCCAAGCCACAGGGGGCACCGGGGAGCTGTTTTTT. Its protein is CASSQATGGTGELFF.

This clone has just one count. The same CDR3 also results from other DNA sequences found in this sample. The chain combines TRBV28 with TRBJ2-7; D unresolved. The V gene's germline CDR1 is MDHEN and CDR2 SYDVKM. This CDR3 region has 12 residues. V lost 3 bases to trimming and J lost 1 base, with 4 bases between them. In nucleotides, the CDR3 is TGTGCCAGCAGTTTGATTTCCTACGAGCAGTACTTC. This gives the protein CASSLISYEQYF.

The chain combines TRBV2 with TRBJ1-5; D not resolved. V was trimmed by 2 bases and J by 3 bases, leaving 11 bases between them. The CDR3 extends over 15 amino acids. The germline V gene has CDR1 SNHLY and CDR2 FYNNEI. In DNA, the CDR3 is TGTGCCAGCAGTGAACGGGTAGAGTACAATCAGCCCCAGCATTTT. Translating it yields CASSERVEYNQPQHF.

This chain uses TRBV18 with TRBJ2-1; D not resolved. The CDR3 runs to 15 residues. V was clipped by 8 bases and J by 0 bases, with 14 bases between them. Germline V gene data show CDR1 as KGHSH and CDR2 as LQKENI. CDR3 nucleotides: TGTGCCAGCCGCCGGGCAGAGAGCTCCTACAATGAGCAGTTCTTC. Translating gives CASRRAESSYNEQFF.

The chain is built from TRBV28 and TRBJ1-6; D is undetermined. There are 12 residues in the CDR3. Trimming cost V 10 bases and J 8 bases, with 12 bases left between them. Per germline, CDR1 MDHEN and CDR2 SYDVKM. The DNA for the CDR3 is TGTGCCACCGACACCAATGATTCACCCCTCCACTTT. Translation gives CATDTNDSPLHF.

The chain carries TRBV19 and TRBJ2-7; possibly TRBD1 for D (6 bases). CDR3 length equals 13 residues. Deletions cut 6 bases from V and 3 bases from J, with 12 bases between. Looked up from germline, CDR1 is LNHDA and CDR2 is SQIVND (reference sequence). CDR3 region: CASRGGIGYEQYF. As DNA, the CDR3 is TGTGCCAGTAGAGGGGGAATCGGCTACGAGCAGTACTTC. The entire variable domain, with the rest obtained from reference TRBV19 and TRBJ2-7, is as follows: DGGITQSPKYLFRKEGQNVTLSCEQNLNHDAMYWYRQDPGQGLRLIYYSQIVNDFQKGDIAEGYSVSREKKESFPLTVTSAQKNPTAFYLCASRGGIGYEQYFGPGTRLTVT.